The 25 T cell receptor beta chains below were found in one sample sequenced in a study of identical twins. MiXCR was run by TCRdb on the 5' RACE reads, yielding one entry per CDR3 protein. This table has 600,000 to 700,000 distinct CDR3 sequences, approximately 21% appearing once. These data were likewise used in another study, on T cells expressing NK-cell markers.

Source material: PBMCs. The receptors were gathered from a woman under 30 in good health.

This clonotype turned up a few times. The chain uses TRBV20-1 and TRBJ2-7, with D possibly TRBD1 on 6 matching bases. This CDR3 is built from 17 residues. V was clipped by 0 bases and J by 0 bases, with 18 bases between them. CDR1 and CDR2 from the germline V gene are DFQATT and SNEGSKA (reference sequence). CDR3 region: CSARDQGIYFGSYEQYF. The CDR3 DNA reads as TGCAGTGCTAGAGATCAGGGGATTTACTTCGGCTCCTACGAGCAGTACTTC.

The chain recombines TRBV12-3 or TRBV12-4 with TRBJ2-2, with D unresolved. The CDR3 covers 13 residues. V lost 5 bases and J 4 bases, leaving 8 bases between the germline ends. The CDR3: CASSLHATGELFF. CDR3 DNA: TGTGCCAGCAGTCTACACGCCACCGGGGAGCTGTTTTTT.

The genes are TRBV20-1 and TRBJ2-1; no firm D call. Looked up from germline, CDR1 is DFQATT and CDR2 is SNEGSKA (reference sequence). The CDR3 spans 14 residues. Deletions cut 1 base from V and 0 bases from J, with 7 bases between. The CDR3, as DNA: TGCAGTGCTAGAGGCTTTAACTCCTACAATGAGCAGTTCTTC. Translated: CSARGFNSYNEQFF.

This clonotype has ten or more counts. The chain uses TRBV20-1 and TRBJ2-7, with no clear D. The V gene lost 5 bases and the J gene lost 4 bases, with 9 bases spanning the gap. CDR1 is DFQATT, CDR2 SNEGSKA, per germline (reference sequence). CDR3 length equals 11 residues. In DNA, the CDR3 is TGCAGTGCTCCGGACCATTACGAGCAGTACTTC. It specifies CSAPDHYEQYF.

This clonotype appeared a single time. CDR3 loop: CASSFPGTSSHEQFF. The CDR3, as DNA: TGTGCCAGCAGCTTCCCTGGGACTAGCTCCCATGAGCAGTTCTTC. This chain links TRBV7-8 with TRBJ2-1, with 9 bases fitting TRBD2. The CDR3 is 15 amino acids. CDR1 SGHVS and CDR2 FQNEAQ come from the germline V gene. V dropped 3 bases and J dropped 8; count of bases not matched to a gene: 8.

Regarding this clonotype: One end of the junction does not line up with germline, which may come from a read error. The chain uses TRBV29-1 and TRBJ2-7; D ambiguous. The CDR3 is 15 residues long. In germline, CDR1 is SQVTM, CDR2 ANQGSEA. CDR3 bases: TGCAGCGTTGAAGATTCGGTAAATTCCTCCTACGACCAGTACTTC. Its translation is CSVEDSVNSSYDQYF.

This clonotype has a handful of counts. The chain is built from TRBV5-1 and TRBJ1-4; D call uncertain. Trimming stripped 4 bases from V and 2 bases from J, with 6 bases between. CDR3 length: 13 amino acids. CDR1 SGHRS and CDR2 YFSETQ come from the germline V gene. CDR3 sequence (DNA): TGCGCCAGCAGCCCGGCTACTAATGAAAAACTGTTTTTT. Its translation is CASSPATNEKLFF.

The chain employs TRBV5-1 and TRBJ2-1; the D is unclear. V dropped 2 bases and J dropped 6 bases, with 9 bases sitting between them. The length of the CDR3 is 13 residues. Germline CDR1 reads SGHRS; CDR2 reads YFSETQ. The chain's CDR3 is CASSFLGFNEQFF. CDR3 DNA sequence: TGCGCCAGCAGCTTCCTGGGGTTCAATGAGCAGTTCTTC.

The rearrangement uses TRBV5-1 and TRBJ1-1; the match to TRBD1 covers 7 bases. Losses at the gene ends were 0 bases for V and 1 base for J; bases not matched to a gene: 6. This CDR3 is 16 amino acids long. The V gene's germline CDR1 is SGHRS and CDR2 YFSETQ. The CDR3 DNA reads TGCGCCAGCAGCTTGGTCTTCGGGACAGAGAACACTGAAGCTTTCTTT. This encodes CASSLVFGTENTEAFF. Full variable domain (outside the CDR3, taken from reference TRBV5-1 and TRBJ1-1): KAGVTQTPRYLIKTRGQQVTLSCSPISGHRSVSWYQQTPGQGLQFLFEYFSETQRNKGNFPGRFSGRQFSNSRSEMNVSTLELGDSALYLCASSLVFGTENTEAFFGQGTRLTVV.

This clonotype was observed a handful of times. This sequence joins TRBV12-3 or TRBV12-4 and TRBJ2-3; possibly TRBD2 for D (5 bases). The CDR3 totals 12 residues. V was pared by 5 bases and J by 7 bases, with 10 bases between. The CDR3 bases are TGTGCCAGCAGTGGTACTAGTTATACGCAGTATTTT. It yields the protein CASSGTSYTQYF.

V usage is TRBV27 and J usage is TRBJ2-7; 7 nucleotides match TRBD2. CDR1 is MNHEY and CDR2 is SMNVEV in the germline V gene (reference sequence). The ends lost 3 bases at V and 3 bases at J; junction bases unmatched: 5. The length of the CDR3 is 14 residues. CDR3 DNA sequence: TGTGCCAGCAGTTTCCTAGCGGACTTCTACGAGCAGTACTTC. Amino acid sequence: CASSFLADFYEQYF.

This clonotype has a count of ten or more. The chain uses TRBV5-1 and TRBJ2-1; D tentatively fits TRBD1 or TRBD2 (5 bases each). The CDR3 sequence is 16 residues long. The germline gives CDR1 SGHRS, CDR2 YFSETQ. Trimming pared 0 bases from V and 5 bases from J, leaving 15 bases between. In nucleotides, the CDR3 is TGCGCCAGCAGCTTGGCCGAGCATGAGGGGAACAATGAGCAGTTCTTC. Amino acid sequence: CASSLAEHEGNNEQFF.

The chain has TRBV20-1 and TRBJ2-3, with D perhaps TRBD1 (5 bases). V was shortened by 2 bases and J by 3 bases, with 15 bases between the two germline ends. This CDR3 comprises 15 residues. The germline CDR1 and CDR2 sequences are DFQATT and SNEGSKA (reference sequence). The CDR3 loop is CSARSGQGVTDTQYF. In nucleotides, the CDR3 is TGCAGTGCTAGATCCGGGCAGGGTGTGACAGATACGCAGTATTTT.

The chain joins TRBV12-5 to TRBJ2-5; unclear D gene. Germline CDR1 is LGHNT and CDR2 is FRNRAP. V lost 4 bases, J lost 7 bases, and 10 bases lay in between. CDR3 length: 12 amino acids. The DNA for the CDR3 is TGTGCTAGTGGTTCCTGGCCAGGGACCCAGTACTTC. It is translated as CASGSWPGTQYF. The variable domain in full, with the rest retrieved from reference TRBV12-5 and TRBJ2-5, is DARVTQTPRHKVTEMGQEVTMRCQPILGHNTVFWYRQTMMQGLELLAYFRNRAPLDDSGMPKDRFSAEMPDATLATLKIQPSEPRDSAVYFCASGSWPGTQYFGPGTRLLVL.

This clonotype was seen a handful of times. The chain links TRBV13 to TRBJ1-1; D ambiguous. The CDR3 covers 15 residues. V was trimmed by 3 bases and J by 5 bases, leaving 16 bases between them. From germline, CDR1 is PRHDT and CDR2 FYEKMQ (reference sequence). The CDR3 reads CASSFSREWRTEAFF. The CDR3, as DNA: TGTGCCAGCAGCTTTTCTAGGGAGTGGAGGACTGAAGCTTTCTTT.

A few counts support this clonotype. The chain is built from TRBV7-9 and TRBJ2-7; 11 bases match TRBD1. Germline lookup yields CDR1 SEHNR and CDR2 FQNEAQ (reference sequence). The CDR3 has 14 residues. The trim removed 5 bases at V and 3 bases at J, leaving 3 bases unmatched. CDR3 nucleotide sequence: TGTGCCAGCAGCGGGACAGGGGGTATCTACGAGCAGTACTTC. Translating it yields CASSGTGGIYEQYF.

The chain employs TRBV9 and TRBJ2-3; 10 nucleotides agree with TRBD2. Trimming took 2 bases from V and 5 from J; bases not matched to a gene: 11. Per the germline V gene, CDR1 is SGDLS and CDR2 is YYNGEE. The CDR3 has 17 residues. The chain's CDR3 is CASSVASGRAYGDTQYF. For the CDR3, the DNA is TGTGCCAGCAGCGTGGCAAGCGGGAGGGCCTATGGAGATACGCAGTATTTT.

The rearrangement uses TRBV5-1 and TRBJ2-5; D is ambiguous. Trimming took 3 bases from V and 2 from J, leaving 8 bases between them. Germline V lookup: CDR1 SGHRS, CDR2 YFSETQ. The CDR3 runs to 13 residues. This chain's CDR3 is CASSSILQETQYF. The CDR3, as DNA: TGCGCCAGCAGCTCCATACTACAAGAGACCCAGTACTTC.

The rearrangement links TRBV6-5 to TRBJ2-7; D gene ambiguous. Germline lookup yields CDR1 MNHEY and CDR2 SVGAGI. The length of the CDR3 is 13 residues. Trimming took off 2 bases at V and 7 bases at J, with 12 bases between the two ends. The CDR3 here is CASSYNLVREQYF. The CDR3 DNA sequence: TGTGCCAGCAGTTACAACCTAGTTAGGGAGCAGTACTTC.

The chain is built from TRBV20-1 and TRBJ2-2; D gene ambiguous. Trimming pared 2 bases from V and 5 bases from J, leaving 6 bases between. The CDR3 spans 12 residues. Germline CDR1 reads DFQATT; CDR2 reads SNEGSKA (reference sequence). CDR3 residues: CSARTVTGELFF. For the CDR3, the DNA is TGCAGTGCTAGAACTGTAACCGGGGAGCTGTTTTTT.

This clonotype has just a few counts. This chain connects TRBV10-3 to TRBJ2-1; 9 positions match TRBD2. This CDR3 is built from 13 residues. With 9 bases clipped from V and 4 bases from J, the junction kept 4 bases outside the gene matches. Germline V gene sequence: CDR1 ENHRY, CDR2 SYGVKD. CDR3 bases: TGTGCCATTAGCGGGAGCGAGTACAATGAGCAGTTCTTC. As protein: CAISGSEYNEQFF.

The table lists this clonotype with many counts. The J gene is TRBJ2-7, the V gene TRBV29-1; D unclear. V was shortened by 0 bases and J by 3 bases, with 15 bases between the two germline ends. The germline V gene encodes CDR1 SQVTM and CDR2 ANQGSEA. The length of the CDR3 is 15 residues. DNA for the CDR3: TGCAGCGTTGAAGATCCTGCCGGGCAGGTCTACGAGCAGTACTTC. Translating it yields CSVEDPAGQVYEQYF.

In its sample, this clonotype was seen a few times. The chain employs TRBV29-1 and TRBJ1-1; a weak D match, TRBD1 (5 bases). CDR1 is SQVTM and CDR2 is ANQGSEA in the germline V gene. This CDR3 region has 12 residues. Trimming took 3 bases from V and 5 from J, leaving 10 bases between them. The CDR3 nucleotides read TGCAGCGTTGACGGGGCGGGAACTGAAGCTTTCTTT. It translates to CSVDGAGTEAFF.

This clonotype was counted only a few times. The chain links TRBV11-3 to TRBJ2-1; the D gene is possibly TRBD1 (6 bases). V lost 3 bases and J lost 8, with 14 bases in between. This CDR3 region has 14 residues. Germline values: CDR1 SGHNT, CDR2 YENEEA. The CDR3 DNA follows: TGTGCCAGCAGCTTTCAACAGGGAATCGATGAGCAGTTCTTC. Its protein product is CASSFQQGIDEQFF.

This clonotype was counted a few times. The chain uses TRBV4-3 and TRBJ2-1; 8 nucleotides agree with TRBD2. The CDR3 has 16 residues. Germline V gene data show CDR1 as LGHNA and CDR2 as YSLEER. Germline trimming cut 0 bases from V and 5 bases from J; bases unmatched to any gene: 6. In DNA, the CDR3 is TGCGCCAGCAGCCAAGAGGGACTAGGGTACAACAATGAGCAGTTCTTC. It translates to CASSQEGLGYNNEQFF.